The T cell receptor beta chain under discussion was sequenced for a study of beta chain features in type 1 diabetes. As for the study in general: Researchers looked at some 99 million sorted cells across all samples. Study results and caveats: Moderate but significant shortening of TCRB CDR3s was recorded in all four CD4+ subsets from Type 1 diabetes patients. A possible short-template PCR bias applies equally to patients and controls. Unsettled here was the matter of whether HLA type influences TCRB rearrangement.

Sequenced material consisted of expressed TCRB transcripts (all of the isolated RNA was reverse transcribed). Data came from immunoSEQ multiplex PCR; TCRdb stores just in-frame clones and leaves some out. The table includes 300,000 to 400,000 clones, 13% detected once. As concerns this clone: The antigen remains undetermined.

This TCR came from a woman between 18 and 29 years old with type 1 diabetes. Sequenced material: naive CD4+ T cells from blood.

The CDR3 DNA is TGTGCCAGCAGTTTACAGTTCCTGCAGTACTTC. It yields the protein CASSLQFLQYF. The chain recombines TRBV28 with TRBJ2-7, with unresolved D. Trimming left V 2 bases short and J 9 bases short, with 8 bases between. This CDR3 comprises 11 residues. CDR1 MDHEN and CDR2 SYDVKM come from the germline V gene. Full variable domain (missing parts from reference TRBV28 and TRBJ2-7): DVKVTQSSRYLVKRTGEKVFLECVQDMDHENMFWYRQDPGLGLRLIYFSYDVKMKEKGDIPEGYSVSREKKERFSLILESASTNQTSMYLCASSLQFLQYFGPGTRLTVT.